This T cell receptor (beta chain) was profiled in a study of shared clonotypes between healthy human individuals. Across the whole study: Each donor's CD4 naive and CD4 memory cells filled three plates apiece, CD8 naive two, and CD8 memory one.

TCRdb's copy holds only in-frame clones and misses some; the assay was immunoSEQ multiplex PCR. This table holds millions of clones, roughly 94% found once. Details on this clone: What it binds is not known.

CD45RO-negative cells were positively selected for CCR7, leaving out terminally differentiated effector memory CD45RA+ cells. General observations from the study: Sorted-subset sequencing was shown by rarefaction to be incomplete despite large depth. Read depth was anticipated to influence clonotype sharing among donors.

The germline V gene has CDR1 MDHEN and CDR2 SYDVKM. Trimming left V 4 bases short and J 3 bases short, with 12 bases between. This CDR3 has 14 residues. Sequencing was carried out using naive CD8+ T cells sorted from blood. The rearrangement joins TRBV28 to TRBJ1-1; D possibly corresponds to TRBD1 (5 bases). This receptor was taken from a man aged 18-30 years in good health. The DNA for the CDR3 is TGTGCCAGCAGTTACAGGCTTAAGGACACTGAAGCTTTCTTT. This codes for CASSYRLKDTEAFF.